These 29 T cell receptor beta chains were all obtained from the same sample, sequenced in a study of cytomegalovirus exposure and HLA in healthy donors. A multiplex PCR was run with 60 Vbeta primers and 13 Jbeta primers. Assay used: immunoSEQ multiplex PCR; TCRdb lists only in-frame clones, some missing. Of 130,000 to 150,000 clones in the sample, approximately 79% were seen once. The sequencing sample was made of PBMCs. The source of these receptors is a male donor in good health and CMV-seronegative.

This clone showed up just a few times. This CDR3 reads CAWSVPMSQGPPFNTEAFF. DNA for the CDR3: TGTGCCTGGAGTGTACCAATGTCCCAGGGGCCTCCATTTAACACTGAAGCTTTCTTT. The chain uses TRBV30 and TRBJ1-1; perhaps TRBD1 as D (6 bases). Germline V lookup: CDR1 GTSNPN, CDR2 SVGIG (reference sequence). The CDR3 length is 19 residues. V lost 0 bases to trimming and J lost 2 bases, with 25 bases between them.

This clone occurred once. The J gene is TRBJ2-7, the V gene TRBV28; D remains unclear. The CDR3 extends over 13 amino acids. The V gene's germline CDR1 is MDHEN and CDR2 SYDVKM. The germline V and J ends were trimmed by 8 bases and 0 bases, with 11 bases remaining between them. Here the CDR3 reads CASGGESSYEQYF. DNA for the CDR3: TGTGCCAGCGGTGGAGAAAGCTCCTACGAGCAGTACTTC. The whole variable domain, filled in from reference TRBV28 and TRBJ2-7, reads DVKVTQSSRYLVKRTGEKVFLECVQDMDHENMFWYRQDPGLGLRLIYFSYDVKMKEKGDIPEGYSVSREKKERFSLILESASTNQTSMYLCASGGESSYEQYFGPGTRLTVT.

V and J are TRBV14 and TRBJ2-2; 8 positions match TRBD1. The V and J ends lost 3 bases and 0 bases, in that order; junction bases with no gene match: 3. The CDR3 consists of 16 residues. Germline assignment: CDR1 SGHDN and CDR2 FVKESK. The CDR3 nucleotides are TGTGCCAGCAGCCATGGACAGGGCGCGAACACCGGGGAGCTGTTTTTT. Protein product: CASSHGQGANTGELFF.

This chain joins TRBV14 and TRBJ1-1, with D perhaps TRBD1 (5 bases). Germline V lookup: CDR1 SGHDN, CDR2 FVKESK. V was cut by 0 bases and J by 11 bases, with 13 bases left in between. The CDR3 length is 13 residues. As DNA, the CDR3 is TGTGCCAGCAGCCAAGATCAGGGCATTAGGGCTTTCTTT. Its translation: CASSQDQGIRAFF.

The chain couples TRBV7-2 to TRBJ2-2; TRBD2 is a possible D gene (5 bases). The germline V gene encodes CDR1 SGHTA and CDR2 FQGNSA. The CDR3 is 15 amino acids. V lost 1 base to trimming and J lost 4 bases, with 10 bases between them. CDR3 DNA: TGTGCCAGCAGCTTAGTTCGGGGTGCCACCGGGGAGCTGTTTTTT. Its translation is CASSLVRGATGELFF.

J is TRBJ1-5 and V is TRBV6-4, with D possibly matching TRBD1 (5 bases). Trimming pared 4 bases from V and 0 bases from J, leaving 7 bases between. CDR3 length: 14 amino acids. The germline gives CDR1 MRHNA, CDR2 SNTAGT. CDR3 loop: CASSATASNQPQHF. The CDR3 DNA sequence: TGTGCCAGCAGTGCGACAGCTAGCAATCAGCCCCAGCATTTT.

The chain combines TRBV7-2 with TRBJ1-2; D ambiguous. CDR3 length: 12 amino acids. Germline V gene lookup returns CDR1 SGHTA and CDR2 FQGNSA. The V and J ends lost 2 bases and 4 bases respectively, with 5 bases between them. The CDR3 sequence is CASSLSSYGYTF. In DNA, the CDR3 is TGTGCCAGCAGCTTAAGTAGCTATGGCTACACCTTC.

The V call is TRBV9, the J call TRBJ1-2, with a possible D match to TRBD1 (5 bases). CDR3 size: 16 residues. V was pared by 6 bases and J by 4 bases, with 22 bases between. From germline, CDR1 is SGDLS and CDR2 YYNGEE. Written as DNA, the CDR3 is TGTGCCAGCACCGGGGGATCCGGAGTCATGGGCTATGGCTACACCTTC. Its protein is CASTGGSGVMGYGYTF.

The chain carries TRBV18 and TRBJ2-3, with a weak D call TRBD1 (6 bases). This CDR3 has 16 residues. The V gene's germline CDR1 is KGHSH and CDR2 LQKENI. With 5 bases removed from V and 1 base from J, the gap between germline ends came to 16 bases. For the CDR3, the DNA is TGTGCCAGCTCAGCGGTAGGGGGTCCCGGCACAGATACGCAGTATTTT. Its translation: CASSAVGGPGTDTQYF.

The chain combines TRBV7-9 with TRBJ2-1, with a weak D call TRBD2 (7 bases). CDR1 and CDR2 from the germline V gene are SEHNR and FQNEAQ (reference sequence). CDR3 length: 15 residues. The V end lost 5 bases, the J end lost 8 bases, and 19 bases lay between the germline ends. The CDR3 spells CASSPLGGPGDEQFF. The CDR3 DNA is TGTGCCAGCAGCCCGCTGGGGGGGCCTGGGGATGAGCAGTTCTTC.

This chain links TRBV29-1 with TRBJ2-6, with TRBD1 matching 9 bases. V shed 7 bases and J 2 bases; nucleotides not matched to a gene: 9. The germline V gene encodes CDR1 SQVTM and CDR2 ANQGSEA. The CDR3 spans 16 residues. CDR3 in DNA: TGCAGCGCCACCGGGACAGGGATTACTGGGGCCAACGTCCTGACTTTC. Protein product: CSATGTGITGANVLTF.

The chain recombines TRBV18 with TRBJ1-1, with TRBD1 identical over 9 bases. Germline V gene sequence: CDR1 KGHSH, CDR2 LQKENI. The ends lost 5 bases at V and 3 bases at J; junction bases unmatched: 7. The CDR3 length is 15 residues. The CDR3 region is CASSSGQGVYTEAFF. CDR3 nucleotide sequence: TGTGCCAGCTCATCGGGACAGGGAGTGTACACTGAAGCTTTCTTT.

The CDR3 protein is CAWSGTQGAGELFF. CDR3 bases: TGTGCCTGGAGTGGAACCCAGGGCGCCGGGGAGCTGTTTTTT. The chain employs TRBV30 and TRBJ2-2, with D maybe TRBD1 (5 bases). CDR3 length: 14 amino acids. Trimming stripped 1 base from V and 6 bases from J, with 12 bases between. Germline-derived CDR1 and CDR2 are GTSNPN and SVGIG (reference sequence).

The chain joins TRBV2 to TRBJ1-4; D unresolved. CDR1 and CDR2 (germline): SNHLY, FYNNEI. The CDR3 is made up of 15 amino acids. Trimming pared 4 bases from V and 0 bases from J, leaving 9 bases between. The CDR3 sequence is CASSALQATNEKLFF. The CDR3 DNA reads TGTGCCAGCAGTGCCCTGCAGGCAACTAATGAAAAACTGTTTTTT.

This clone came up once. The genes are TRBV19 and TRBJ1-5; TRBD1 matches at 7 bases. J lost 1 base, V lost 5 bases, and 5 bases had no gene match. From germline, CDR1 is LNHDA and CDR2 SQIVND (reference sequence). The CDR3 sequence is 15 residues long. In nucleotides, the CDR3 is TGTGCCAGTAGTCCGACGACAGGGAGCAATCAGCCCCAGCATTTT. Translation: CASSPTTGSNQPQHF.

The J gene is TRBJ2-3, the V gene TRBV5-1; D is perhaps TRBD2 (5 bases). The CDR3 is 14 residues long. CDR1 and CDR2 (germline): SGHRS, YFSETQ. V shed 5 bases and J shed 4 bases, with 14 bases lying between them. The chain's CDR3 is CASSTGVDSDTQYF. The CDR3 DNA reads TGCGCCAGCAGTACCGGGGTGGACTCAGATACGCAGTATTTT.

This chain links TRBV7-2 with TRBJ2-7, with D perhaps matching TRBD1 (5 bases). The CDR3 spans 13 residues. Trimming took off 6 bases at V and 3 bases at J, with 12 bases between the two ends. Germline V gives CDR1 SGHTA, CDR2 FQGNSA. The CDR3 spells CASSRDRNYEQYF. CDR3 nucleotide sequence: TGTGCCAGCAGTCGAGACAGAAACTACGAGCAGTACTTC.

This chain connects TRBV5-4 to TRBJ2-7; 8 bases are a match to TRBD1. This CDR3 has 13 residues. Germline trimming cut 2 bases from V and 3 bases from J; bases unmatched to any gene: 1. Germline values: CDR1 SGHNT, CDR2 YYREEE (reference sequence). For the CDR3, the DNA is TGTGCCAGCAGCTTAACAGGGGGCTACGAGCAGTACTTC. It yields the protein CASSLTGGYEQYF.

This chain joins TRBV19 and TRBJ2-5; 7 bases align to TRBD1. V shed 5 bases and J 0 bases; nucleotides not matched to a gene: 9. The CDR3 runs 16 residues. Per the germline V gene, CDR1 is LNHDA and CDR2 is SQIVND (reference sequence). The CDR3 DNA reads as TGTGCCAGTAGTTTGGACAGGAGTTCGTACCAAGAGACCCAGTACTTC. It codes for CASSLDRSSYQETQYF.

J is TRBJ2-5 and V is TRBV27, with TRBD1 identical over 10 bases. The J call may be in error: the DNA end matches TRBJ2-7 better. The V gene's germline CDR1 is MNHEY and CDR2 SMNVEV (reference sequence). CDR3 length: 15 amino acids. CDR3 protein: CASTPSGTGVHEQYF. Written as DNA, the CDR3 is TGTGCCAGCACACCTTCTGGGACAGGGGTCCACGAGCAGTACTTC.

As DNA, the CDR3 is TGTGCCATCAGAGGGGAGGGCAATGAGCAGTTCTTC. Amino acids: CAIRGEGNEQFF. This chain joins TRBV10-3 and TRBJ2-1; 7 nucleotides agree with TRBD2. Germline CDR1 reads ENHRY; CDR2 reads SYGVKD. The CDR3 length is 12 residues. The trim removed 6 bases at V and 6 bases at J, leaving 2 bases unmatched.

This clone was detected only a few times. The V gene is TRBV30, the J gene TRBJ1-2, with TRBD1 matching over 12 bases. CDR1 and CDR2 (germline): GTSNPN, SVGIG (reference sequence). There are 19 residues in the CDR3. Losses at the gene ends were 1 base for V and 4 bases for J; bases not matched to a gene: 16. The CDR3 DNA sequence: TGTGCCTGGAGTGGAATTAGCCCGGAGGGACAGGGGGCAGGCTATGGCTACACCTTC. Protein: CAWSGISPEGQGAGYGYTF.

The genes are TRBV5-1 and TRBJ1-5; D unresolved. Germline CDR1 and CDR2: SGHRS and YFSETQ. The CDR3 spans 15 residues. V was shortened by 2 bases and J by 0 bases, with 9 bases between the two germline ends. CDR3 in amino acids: CASSFGGLSNQPQHF. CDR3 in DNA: TGCGCCAGCAGCTTTGGAGGGCTTAGCAATCAGCCCCAGCATTTT.

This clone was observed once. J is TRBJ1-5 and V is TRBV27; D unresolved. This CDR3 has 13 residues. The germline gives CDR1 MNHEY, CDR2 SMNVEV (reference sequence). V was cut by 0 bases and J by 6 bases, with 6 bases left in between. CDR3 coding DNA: TGTGCCAGCAGTTTATCGAACAGTCAGCCCCAGCATTTT. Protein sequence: CASSLSNSQPQHF.

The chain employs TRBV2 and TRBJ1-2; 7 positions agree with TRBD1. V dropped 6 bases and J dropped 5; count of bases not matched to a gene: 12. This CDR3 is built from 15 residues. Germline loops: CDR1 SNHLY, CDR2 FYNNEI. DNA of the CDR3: TGTGCCAGCAGAGAAAAGACAGGGTTCAAATATGGCTACACCTTC. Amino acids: CASREKTGFKYGYTF. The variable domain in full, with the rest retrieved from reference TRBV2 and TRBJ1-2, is EPEVTQTPSHQVTQMGQEVILRCVPISNHLYFYWYRQILGQKVEFLVSFYNNEISEKSEIFDDQFSVERPDGSNFTLKIRSTKLEDSAMYFCASREKTGFKYGYTFGSGTRLTVV.

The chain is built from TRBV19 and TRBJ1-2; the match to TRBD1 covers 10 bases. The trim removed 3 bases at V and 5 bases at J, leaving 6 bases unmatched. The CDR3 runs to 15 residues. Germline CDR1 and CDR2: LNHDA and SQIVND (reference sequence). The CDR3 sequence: CASSIQGGQGYGYTF. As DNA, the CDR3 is TGTGCCAGTAGTATCCAAGGGGGACAGGGGTATGGCTACACCTTC.

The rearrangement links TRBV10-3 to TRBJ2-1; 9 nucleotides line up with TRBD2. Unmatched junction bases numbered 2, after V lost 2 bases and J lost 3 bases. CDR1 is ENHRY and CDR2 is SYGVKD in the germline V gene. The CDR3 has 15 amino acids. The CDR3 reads CAISERAGGYNEQFF. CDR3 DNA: TGTGCCATCAGTGAGCGAGCGGGAGGCTACAATGAGCAGTTCTTC.

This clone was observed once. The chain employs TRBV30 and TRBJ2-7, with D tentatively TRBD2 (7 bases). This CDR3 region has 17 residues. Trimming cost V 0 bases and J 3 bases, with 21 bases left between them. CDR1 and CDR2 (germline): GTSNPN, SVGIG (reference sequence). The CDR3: CAWSVRWGAGENYEQYF. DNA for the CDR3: TGTGCCTGGAGTGTAAGGTGGGGGGCGGGGGAGAACTACGAGCAGTACTTC.

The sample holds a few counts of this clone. The CDR3 reads CASKGRGETEAFF. Written as DNA, the CDR3 is TGTGCCAGCAAAGGGCGGGGAGAAACTGAAGCTTTCTTT. The genes are TRBV6-5 and TRBJ1-1; D gene uncertain. The V gene lost 7 bases and the J gene lost 5 bases, with 14 bases spanning the gap. The length of the CDR3 is 13 residues. Germline values: CDR1 MNHEY, CDR2 SVGAGI.